This T cell receptor beta chain emerged from a study of T cell responses to AZD1222 COVID-19 vaccine (dated by TCRdb to about 2021). In the study overall: TCR sequencing was performed for roughly 250 trial participants, of whom around 210 were given two doses of AZD1222 and roughly 25 were given two doses of MenACWY control vaccine. Trial participants were enrolled into age subgroups of 18-55, 56-69 and 70-plus years, which contained approximately 150, 28 and 58 TCR-sequenced participants, respectively. Study-wide conclusions, independent of this receptor: Most participants were white British and females outnumbered males, and the authors suggested that clonal diversity may have been underestimated. The 56-69-year group was small, and its depth increase did not reach significance, likely because of low power. Nearly half of unique spike-specific TCRs reportedly recognized epitopes outside regions mutated in the B.1.351 and B.1.1.7 variants. Only six AZD1222 recipients were SARS-CoV-2 seropositive at baseline, limiting conclusions about previously exposed vaccinees. Vaccine-associated CD4 TCRs spanned the whole spike protein, with dominant responses in regions 160-218 and 743-854. After two AZD1222 doses, both the breadth and the depth of spike-specific TCRs were significantly higher than at day 0 and than in MenACWY recipients. No day 14 peak-response samples were available, so repertoires were characterized only after the peak T cell response.

Including the terminal cysteine and phenylalanine, the CDR3 comprises 12 residues. The kept DNA is CDR3 alone, 36 bases in frame from the first base. The V end loses 0 bases and the J end loses 5 bases, and a stretch of 5 bases separates them. According to the germline V gene, CDR1 reads MGHRA and CDR2 reads YSYEKL. Points on this clone: Its binding antigen is unknown. Within one base of it there is no much larger clone, and no base qualities were kept.

The time point label corresponds to: baseline before first vaccination. In the paper's terms, the treatment or condition label means: meningococcal conjugate vaccine given as trial control. The vaccinee samples were drawn from two UK trials, COV001 and COV002, one of which was a single-blind randomized controlled phase 2/3 trial testing AZD1222 (ChAdOx1 nCoV-19) in healthy adults. Trial participant PBMC samples were collected at day 0 and day 28 after the second dose for TCRbeta chain sequencing. The CDR3 regions of human TCRbeta chains were subjected to immunosequencing. In the source study's methods: TCRs in the repertoires were compared against a reference library of SARS-CoV-2-specific TCRs that had been generated with the MIRA antigen-specificity platform. Breadth was defined as the fraction of unique TCRs that were SARS-CoV-2-associated, and depth was defined as the fraction of total T cells that were SARS-CoV-2-associated. Each spike-specific TCR was assigned to its reactive spike region and to a CD4 or CD8 class using the MIRA data. Log10-transformed breadth and depth values were compared by one-way ANOVA with Sidak's multiple comparisons tests. The table was pulled from immuneACCESS by TCRdb, which kept in-frame rearrangements only. Such tables lose some clones; where checked, under half of the loss comes from unresolved V genes, and the rest has no known cause. V and J calls and clone size come straight from that table; D and trimming were deduced from the DNA. Within this sample are under 250,000 clones, with 85% to 95% of them counted one time only. The top ten clones comprise about 1% of the sample.

The chain is encoded by TRBV4-1 joined to TRBJ2-7; a confident D gene designation cannot be given. The sample in question was peripheral blood, obtained on day 0 of MenACWY control vaccination. The TCR originated in an adult in good health. Read as DNA, the sequence is TGCGCCAGCAGCCAAGATATGGACGAGCAGTACTTC. Translated, this is CASSQDMDEQYF.